This entry is about one T cell receptor beta chain. Antigen unknown. This CDR3 spans 15 amino acids. Germline loops: CDR1 MNHGY, CDR2 SVAAGI. Trimming cost V 3 bases and J 8 bases, with 14 bases left between them. TCRdb's copy holds only in-frame clones and misses some; the assay was immunoSEQ multiplex PCR. The sample holds fewer than 35,000 clones; under 95% are singletons and the top ten take roughly 0.7%. The sample belongs to a study of T cells in localized non-small cell lung cancer. Study findings and constraints: Increased T cell density in blood showed an association with longer overall survival. Tumor samples were not multi-region, leaving intratumor heterogeneity unexcluded. Adjacent uninvolved lung tissue had the highest T cell clonality, exceeding tumor.

The chain joins TRBV6-9 to TRBJ1-6, with D maybe TRBD1 (5 bases). Material: peripheral blood, obtained before any cancer treatment. This clonotype was obtained from a woman aged 35 to 75 with stage I lung adenocarcinoma. The CDR3 region is CASSYGGAVDSPLHF. The CDR3 bases are TGTGCCAGCAGTTACGGAGGGGCCGTGGATTCACCCCTCCACTTT.